A selection of T cell receptor beta chains follows, all from one sample in a study of blood T cell repertoires in COVID-19. Method: immunoSEQ multiplex PCR; TCRdb's copy keeps in-frame clones and lacks some. The table includes 200,000 to 250,000 clones, 82% detected once. Material for sequencing was PBMCs or T cells enriched from blood (not recorded which). The receptors derive from a middle-aged man who had recovered from COVID-19. Each CDR3 is given with its conserved first and last residue. The D gene is left open where the match is weak. A clone size is listed for some rows: how often the clone was seen (once, few, many), or a class if it is expanded.

cdr3_length j_call v_call clone_size d_call cdr3_nt cdr3_aa
18 TRBJ2-3 TRBV7-9 . . TGTGCCAGCAGCCCATCCCAATGGAGGGGCTGGGGCACAGATACGCAGTATTTT CASSPSQWRGWGTDTQYF
14 TRBJ1-1 TRBV18 once . TGTGCCAGCTCACCTCCTGGTGGAGGGACTGAAGCTTTCTTT CASSPPGGGTEAFF
18 TRBJ2-1 TRBV6-2/TRBV6-3 . TRBD2 TGTGCCAGCAGTTACCCTGAAAAGCGGGGGGTATCCTACAATGAGCAGTTCTTC CASSYPEKRGVSYNEQFF
16 TRBJ1-2 TRBV5-1 . TRBD1 TGCGCCAGCAGCTTGGTGGTCGCAGGGGGTGACTATGGCTACACCTTC CASSLVVAGGDYGYTF
16 TRBJ1-2 TRBV2 . . TGTGCCAGCAGTGAAGCGCTGGCCAGGGCCCCGAATGGCTACACCTTC CASSEALARAPNGYTF
18 TRBJ2-1 TRBV7-2 . TRBD2 TGTGCCAGCAGCTTATGGCCTAGCGGGAAAAAATCCTACAATGAGCAGTTCTTC CASSLWPSGKKSYNEQFF
12 TRBJ1-1 TRBV5-1 . . TGCGCCAGCAGCTTGGGAGAGCGAGAAGCTTTCTTT CASSLGEREAFF
15 TRBJ1-5 TRBV7-2 few . TGTGCCAGCAGCCTCGCGGCAGGGGAGGGTCAGCCCCAGCATTTT CASSLAAGEGQPQHF
15 TRBJ2-2 TRBV28 once . TGTGCCAGCAGTTTATTGGTAACTGGCACCGGGGAGCTGTTTTTT CASSLLVTGTGELFF
13 TRBJ1-1 TRBV7-8 . TRBD1 TGTGCCAGCAGCTGGACAGGGCGGATATCAGCTTTCTTT CASSWTGRISAFF
16 TRBJ2-3 TRBV12-2 . . TGTGCAAGTCGCTTAGTTAGGACAGGGGGCACAGATACGCAGTATTTT CASRLVRTGGTDTQYF
17 TRBJ2-7 TRBV24-1 once TRBD1 TGTGCCACCAGTGATGCCCACCGGGACAGGGCCCCCTACGAGCAGTACTTC CATSDAHRDRAPYEQYF
13 TRBJ1-2 TRBV28 once TRBD1 TGTGCCAGCAGCGAACAGGGGAACTATGGCTACACCTTC CASSEQGNYGYTF